One and the same sample provided the 21 T cell receptor beta chains below, sequenced in a study of Tregs in tolerant kidney transplant recipients. Clones were read by immunoSEQ multiplex PCR, and TCRdb kept only the in-frame ones, dropping some. In the table there are 54,000 or so clones, approximately 91% of which are singletons. Mixed chimerism was transient after nonmyeloablative marrow transplants from related graft donors. The specimen comprised CD8+ T cells from blood (PBMCs), sampled 24 months after the transplant. The receptors derive from a human patient who received a combined kidney and bone marrow transplant. The T cells may come from the graft donor.

The rearrangement joins TRBV14 to TRBJ2-1; 13 bases map to TRBD2. With V trimmed by 4 bases and J by 4 bases, 10 bases remained unmatched. The CDR3 is 18 amino acids. CDR1 and CDR2 (germline): SGHDN, FVKESK. CDR3: CASSLGLAGVSRYNEQFF. CDR3 sequence (DNA): TGTGCCAGCAGCCTTGGACTAGCGGGAGTATCTCGTTACAATGAGCAGTTCTTC.

This rearrangement joins TRBV5-6 to TRBJ2-4, with D uncertain. The germline gives CDR1 SGHDT, CDR2 YYEEEE. Trimming stripped 0 bases from V and 0 bases from J, with 10 bases between. The CDR3 loop spans 16 amino acids. This CDR3 reads CASSLGLELAKNIQYF. In nucleotides, the CDR3 is TGTGCCAGCAGCTTGGGTCTTGAACTAGCCAAAAACATTCAGTACTTC.

The chain employs TRBV11-2 and TRBJ2-5, with TRBD2 identical over 9 bases. This CDR3 spans 15 amino acids. The germline CDR1 and CDR2 sequences are SGHAT and FQNNGV. Losses at the gene ends were 4 bases for V and 4 bases for J; bases not matched to a gene: 7. As DNA, the CDR3 is TGTGCCAGCAGCTCGCTTGCGGGGGGGCGAGAGACCCAGTACTTC. Protein product: CASSSLAGGRETQYF.

CDR3 in DNA: TGTGCCAGCAGCCAAAGCCGGGACAGCTCCTACAATGAGCAGTTCTTC. This sequence encodes CASSQSRDSSYNEQFF. The chain combines TRBV4-2 with TRBJ2-1; 7 nucleotides align to TRBD1. The CDR3 loop spans 16 amino acids. In germline, CDR1 is LGHNA, CDR2 YNFKEQ. V gave up 2 bases and J gave up 0 bases; unmatched junction bases: 4.

The chain has TRBV10-3 and TRBJ1-5, with TRBD1 identical over 7 bases. The length of the CDR3 is 14 residues. Losses at the gene ends were 6 bases for V and 6 bases for J; bases not matched to a gene: 8. Germline values: CDR1 ENHRY, CDR2 SYGVKD. CDR3 nucleotides: TGTGCCATCAGAGATACAGGGGAAGGTCAGCCCCAGCATTTT. This encodes CAIRDTGEGQPQHF.

The count of this clone is one. Additional DNA sequences in this sample encode the identical CDR3. V is TRBV27 and J is TRBJ2-7, with 11 bases aligning to TRBD2. V lost 0 bases to trimming and J lost 3 bases; unmatched junction nucleotides: 4. The CDR3 covers 16 residues. CDR1 and CDR2 (germline): MNHEY, SMNVEV (reference sequence). This CDR3 reads CASSLSPLAGGYEQYF. The CDR3 DNA sequence: TGTGCCAGCAGTTTATCTCCCCTAGCGGGGGGCTACGAGCAGTACTTC.

The rearrangement uses TRBV4-1 and TRBJ2-2, with TRBD2 matching 13 bases. V was clipped by 0 bases and J by 5 bases; unmatched bases: 12. Per the germline V gene, CDR1 is MGHRA and CDR2 is YSYEKL. CDR3 length: 20 amino acids. The CDR3 protein is CASSQERTSGGALWTGELFF. CDR3 in DNA: TGCGCCAGCAGCCAAGAAAGAACTAGCGGGGGGGCTTTATGGACCGGGGAGCTGTTTTTT.

J is TRBJ1-1 and V is TRBV10-3; 7 bases map to TRBD1. CDR1 is ENHRY and CDR2 is SYGVKD in the germline V gene. This CDR3 contains 13 residues. Trimming took 7 bases from V and 6 from J; bases not matched to a gene: 8. CDR3 nucleotide sequence: TGTGCCATCAAAGAGGAGACAGGGTCTGAAGCTTTCTTT. Translation gives CAIKEETGSEAFF.

This chain joins TRBV15 and TRBJ1-2; 8 bases agree with TRBD1. With V trimmed by 0 bases and J by 5 bases, 11 bases remained unmatched. Looked up from germline, CDR1 is LNHNV and CDR2 is YYDKDF (reference sequence). This CDR3 comprises 17 residues. CDR3 region: CATSRDLRAGGNYGYTF. Here the CDR3 DNA reads TGTGCCACCAGCAGAGATCTGAGGGCAGGGGGCAATTATGGCTACACCTTC.

The genes are TRBV7-6 and TRBJ1-2; TRBD1 matches at 8 bases. The germline V gene encodes CDR1 SGHVS and CDR2 FNYEAQ. V gave up 0 bases and J gave up 0 bases; unmatched junction bases: 12. CDR3 size: 19 residues. CDR3 DNA sequence: TGTGCCAGCAGCTTAGCTCATCTACCGGGACAGGAGACTAACTATGGCTACACCTTC. This translates into CASSLAHLPGQETNYGYTF.

The chain is built from TRBV18 and TRBJ2-7, with a tentative D call TRBD1 (6 bases). The V end was cut by 4 bases, the J end by 3 bases, with 13 bases between. CDR1 is KGHSH and CDR2 is LQKENI in the germline V gene. The length of the CDR3 is 14 residues. The CDR3 DNA reads as TGTGCCAGCTCACTCTTGACAGGATACTACGAGCAGTACTTC. It yields the protein CASSLLTGYYEQYF.

The chain couples TRBV4-2 to TRBJ2-1; no clear D gene. CDR1 and CDR2 (germline): LGHNA, YNFKEQ. This CDR3 is 12 amino acids long. The V end was cut by 3 bases, the J end by 5 bases, with 5 bases between. CDR3 loop: CASSQLNNEQFF. CDR3 in DNA: TGTGCCAGCAGCCAGTTAAACAATGAGCAGTTCTTC.

J is TRBJ2-3 and V is TRBV7-3, with D possibly matching TRBD2 (6 bases). CDR3 length: 15 amino acids. Germline CDR1 reads SGHTA; CDR2 reads FQGTGA. Between the trimmed V and J ends, which lost 4 bases and 4 bases, there was a span of 15 bases. The CDR3 DNA is TGTGCCAGCAGCTCCTGGGGGGAGCTCGCAGATACGCAGTATTTT. Amino acid sequence: CASSSWGELADTQYF.

V usage is TRBV11-2 and J usage is TRBJ2-7, with TRBD2 as a possible D gene (6 bases). The V and J ends lost 3 bases and 3 bases respectively, with 9 bases between them. The CDR3 contains 13 residues. Germline CDR1 and CDR2: SGHAT and FQNNGV. CDR3 amino acids: CASSLAGLYEQYF. The CDR3 nucleotides read TGTGCCAGCAGCTTGGCGGGACTCTACGAGCAGTACTTC.

This clone was counted a few times. The chain's CDR3 is CASSLSRGETQYF. The CDR3 DNA reads as TGTGCCAGCAGCTTGAGCAGGGGAGAGACCCAGTACTTC. The chain has TRBV5-6 and TRBJ2-5; weak D call: TRBD1 (6 bases). The CDR3 sequence is 13 residues long. V lost 1 base to trimming and J lost 4 bases, with 8 bases between them. In germline, CDR1 is SGHDT, CDR2 YYEEEE.

The chain joins TRBV9 to TRBJ2-5; 11 nucleotides align to TRBD2. The DNA end is a closer match to TRBJ2-7, so the J assignment may be wrong. CDR3 length: 15 amino acids. Germline CDR1 reads SGDLS; CDR2 reads YYNGEE. The CDR3 DNA follows: TGTGCCAGCAGCGTAGACCAGACTAGCGGGGACGAGCAGTACTTC. Protein sequence: CASSVDQTSGDEQYF.

V usage is TRBV19 and J usage is TRBJ2-2; possibly TRBD2 for D (5 bases). Per the germline V gene, CDR1 is LNHDA and CDR2 is SQIVND (reference sequence). There are 14 residues in the CDR3. V dropped 5 bases and J dropped 0 bases, with 7 bases sitting between them. CDR3 in DNA: TGTGCCAGTAGTCTAGCCTCGAACACCGGGGAGCTGTTTTTT. Its protein product is CASSLASNTGELFF.

The CDR3 DNA is TGTGCCAGCAGTGACTCATACCGGGACAGGGGGCGTAATGAGCAGTTCTTC. Translating it yields CASSDSYRDRGRNEQFF. The genes are TRBV6-4 and TRBJ2-1; 12 nucleotides agree with TRBD1. This CDR3 is 17 amino acids long. The germline CDR1 and CDR2 sequences are MRHNA and SNTAGT. With V trimmed by 0 bases and J by 7 bases, 7 bases remained unmatched.

The chain couples TRBV19 to TRBJ1-1, with TRBD1 as a possible D gene (5 bases). Trimming removed 5 bases from V and 5 bases from J, with 9 bases in between. This CDR3 is built from 12 residues. In germline, CDR1 is LNHDA, CDR2 SQIVND (reference sequence). In DNA, the CDR3 is TGTGCCAGTAGTCGCGCAGGGACTGAAGCTTTCTTT. This translates into CASSRAGTEAFF.

DNA of the CDR3: TGTGCCAGCAGCTTAGGGTCAGGGGGACTGGATGAGCAGTTCTTC. It yields the protein CASSLGSGGLDEQFF. V gene TRBV11-3 combines with J gene TRBJ2-1, with D perhaps TRBD1 (7 bases). The CDR3 contains 15 residues. CDR1 and CDR2 from the germline V gene are SGHNT and YENEEA. V lost 1 base and J 8 bases, leaving 15 bases between the germline ends.

This clone was counted once. This chain uses TRBV15 with TRBJ1-2, with unresolved D. The germline V gene encodes CDR1 LNHNV and CDR2 YYDKDF (reference sequence). With 3 bases removed from V and 1 base from J, the gap between germline ends came to 12 bases. The CDR3 loop spans 15 amino acids. Here the CDR3 DNA reads TGTGCCACCAGCAGTCAGGTTGCGGGTAACTATGGCTACACCTTC. Its protein product is CATSSQVAGNYGYTF. Based on the CDR3 plus reference TRBV15 and TRBJ1-2, the full variable domain is DAMVIQNPRYQVTQFGKPVTLSCSQTLNHNVMYWYQQKSSQAPKLLFHYYDKDFNNEADTPDNFQSRRPNTSFCFLDIRSPGLGDTAMYLCATSSQVAGNYGYTFGSGTRLTVV.